Shown below are 3 T cell receptor beta chains from a single sample sequenced in a study of T cell changes during pregnancy in multiple sclerosis. Assay: immunoSEQ multiplex PCR; the TCRdb copy retains only in-frame clones and omits some. In the table there are roughly 69,000 clones, about 90% of which are singletons. This sample comprised peripheral blood, obtained after pregnancy. The receptors were sampled from a female donor with multiple sclerosis, enrolled in a pregnancy study.

V gene TRBV6-1 combines with J gene TRBJ2-1, with TRBD2 matching 8 bases. This CDR3 spans 14 amino acids. Trimming removed 7 bases from V and 1 base from J; junction bases left unmatched: 3. The germline gives CDR1 MNHNS, CDR2 SASEGT. In DNA form, the CDR3 reads TGTGCCAGCAACGCGGGGGGTTCCTACAATGAGCAGTTCTTC. The encoded protein is CASNAGGSYNEQFF.

The rearrangement uses TRBV10-3 and TRBJ2-1; 9 positions agree with TRBD2. CDR1 and CDR2 (germline): ENHRY, SYGVKD. The CDR3 contains 17 residues. After removal of 3 bases from V and 4 bases from J, the junction contained 10 bases not matched to a gene. Here the CDR3 reads CAISDPIAGVEYNEQFF. In nucleotides, the CDR3 is TGTGCCATCAGTGACCCAATAGCGGGAGTAGAATACAATGAGCAGTTCTTC.

This clone came up once. V gene TRBV28 combines with J gene TRBJ1-2; TRBD1 agrees at 9 bases. Trimming at V came to 1 base and at J to 8 bases, leaving 8 bases not matched to a gene. This CDR3 spans 15 amino acids. CDR1 MDHEN and CDR2 SYDVKM come from the germline V gene. CDR3 region: CASSLSRDRADGYTF. The CDR3, as DNA: TGTGCCAGCAGTTTATCCCGGGACAGGGCTGACGGCTACACCTTC.